This record concerns one T cell receptor beta chain sequence. Here immunoSEQ multiplex PCR was the method, and the copy in TCRdb shows in-frame clones only, minus some. The data show about 82,000 clones, 75% to 90% seen once. The entry originates in a study of blood T cell repertoires in COVID-19. On the study more broadly: Samples of COVID-19 (acute and convalescent) were obtained from the United States, Italy and Spain. T cells, B-cell-depleted T cells, or PBMCs provided the cDNA or gDNA that served as material.

The CDR3 has 14 residues. V dropped 3 bases and J dropped 0 bases, with 7 bases sitting between them. The germline V gene has CDR1 SGDLS and CDR2 YYNGEE. The chain carries TRBV9 and TRBJ1-5; a weak D match, TRBD1 (5 bases). Material: peripheral blood. The source of this sequence is a woman aged 35 to 49 with active or convalescent COVID-19. The CDR3: CASSADISNQPQHF. The DNA for the CDR3 is TGTGCCAGCAGCGCGGACATTAGCAATCAGCCCCAGCATTTT.